These 18 T cell receptor beta chains were sequenced from one sample in a study of beta chain features in type 1 diabetes. Study findings and constraints: When Type 1 diabetes patients were examined, their TCRB CDR3s proved moderately but significantly shorter in all four CD4+ subsets.

Their target antigens are unknown. cDNA synthesis used the whole RNA isolate, giving expressed TCRB sequences. Method: immunoSEQ multiplex PCR; TCRdb's copy keeps in-frame clones and lacks some. The sample holds about 700,000 clones, around 15% seen once. Sample: naive CD4+ T cells from blood. The source is a young man with type 1 diabetes.

This clone occurred a few times. The rearrangement uses TRBV13 and TRBJ2-7, with D uncertain. Germline-derived CDR1 and CDR2 are PRHDT and FYEKMQ (reference sequence). This CDR3 contains 15 residues. V dropped 1 base and J dropped 5 bases, with 15 bases sitting between them. The CDR3 region is CASSLDWQNSNEQYF. The CDR3 DNA follows: TGTGCCAGCAGCTTAGATTGGCAGAATTCAAACGAGCAGTACTTC.

This clone was seen more than once but under ten times. The gene calls are TRBV30 and TRBJ2-5; perhaps TRBD2 as D (6 bases). From germline, CDR1 is GTSNPN and CDR2 SVGIG (reference sequence). There are 13 residues in the CDR3. V was clipped by 7 bases and J by 1 base, with 13 bases between them. The CDR3 DNA reads as TGTGCCTTTTTCAGGGACTTCCAAGAGACCCAGTACTTC. It yields the protein CAFFRDFQETQYF.

This clone was counted between two and nine times. The CDR3 DNA reads TGTGCCAGCAGCCCGGGGGGGGCTGCAGATACGCAGTATTTT. Translated: CASSPGGAADTQYF. This chain connects TRBV7-3 to TRBJ2-3; 8 nucleotides line up with TRBD2. V dropped 5 bases and J dropped 4; count of bases not matched to a gene: 5. Germline lookup yields CDR1 SGHTA and CDR2 FQGTGA. The CDR3 covers 14 residues.

This clone was detected only a few times. The same CDR3 can be traced to other DNA sequences in this sample. The J gene is TRBJ1-5, the V gene TRBV7-2, with 10 bases lining up with TRBD1. V gave up 2 bases and J gave up 5 bases; unmatched junction bases: 3. The CDR3 has 15 amino acids. Germline CDR1 reads SGHTA; CDR2 reads FQGNSA. CDR3 loop: CASSLRGTGDQPQHF. DNA of the CDR3: TGTGCCAGCAGCTTACGCGGGACAGGGGATCAGCCCCAGCATTTT.

The chain employs TRBV2 and TRBJ1-5; D remains ambiguous. The CDR3 has 11 residues. Germline CDR1 is SNHLY and CDR2 is FYNNEI. Trimming left V 3 bases short and J 12 bases short, with 9 bases between. The CDR3, as DNA: TGTGCCAGCAGTGAGGCCCGAGTCCAGCATTTT. Encoded protein: CASSEARVQHF.

This clone was counted only a few times. V usage is TRBV10-3 and J usage is TRBJ1-1, with D unclear. V was trimmed by 3 bases and J by 1 base, leaving 12 bases between them. CDR1 and CDR2 (germline): ENHRY, SYGVKD. The CDR3 is made up of 15 amino acids. The CDR3 here is CAISDSQTPNTEAFF. CDR3 DNA: TGTGCCATCAGTGACAGCCAAACTCCGAACACTGAAGCTTTCTTT.

V and J are TRBV5-8 and TRBJ2-1; D ambiguous. CDR3 length: 16 residues. Germline V gene sequence: CDR1 SGHTS, CDR2 YDEGEE. V was pared by 1 base and J by 0 bases, with 11 bases between. The CDR3 DNA reads TGTGCCAGCAGCTTGAGCAAACTGAGCTCCTACAATGAGCAGTTCTTC. It encodes CASSLSKLSSYNEQFF.

The chain recombines TRBV9 with TRBJ1-4; D gene uncertain. The V gene's germline CDR1 is SGDLS and CDR2 YYNGEE. Between the trimmed V and J ends, which lost 4 bases and 1 base, there was a span of 11 bases. CDR3 length equals 15 residues. CDR3 region: CASSPDVVTNEKLFF. The CDR3 nucleotides read TGTGCCAGCAGCCCCGATGTGGTAACTAATGAAAAACTGTTTTTT.

The chain is built from TRBV7-2 and TRBJ1-4; 10 nucleotides line up with TRBD1. After removal of 5 bases from V and 6 bases from J, the junction contained 3 bases not matched to a gene. In germline, CDR1 is SGHTA, CDR2 FQGNSA. The CDR3 sequence is 14 residues long. The CDR3 region is CASSRQGAYEKLFF. In DNA, the CDR3 is TGTGCCAGCAGCCGACAGGGGGCCTATGAAAAACTGTTTTTT.

This clone was observed a handful of times. V is TRBV29-1 and J is TRBJ1-1; D gene unclear. V shed 8 bases and J shed 6 bases, with 13 bases lying between them. From germline, CDR1 is SQVTM and CDR2 ANQGSEA. The CDR3 covers 11 residues. The CDR3 here is CSHRTGPEAFF. CDR3 nucleotides: TGCAGCCATCGAACTGGTCCTGAAGCTTTCTTT.

The genes are TRBV4-2 and TRBJ2-5, with D possibly being TRBD1 (6 bases). Germline CDR1 LGHNA, CDR2 YNFKEQ. V was trimmed by 1 base and J by 2 bases, leaving 8 bases between them. The CDR3 length is 14 residues. Here the CDR3 reads CASSQGDKQETQYF. Here the CDR3 DNA reads TGTGCCAGCAGCCAAGGGGACAAACAAGAGACCCAGTACTTC.

This clone came up a few times. This rearrangement joins TRBV30 to TRBJ2-7; 7 nucleotides align to TRBD1. The V and J ends lost 4 bases and 2 bases, in that order; junction bases with no gene match: 5. Germline CDR1 reads GTSNPN; CDR2 reads SVGIG (reference sequence). The CDR3 spans 13 residues. The CDR3 is CAWTRDSTYEQYF. The DNA for the CDR3 is TGTGCCTGGACCCGGGACAGCACCTACGAGCAGTACTTC.

This chain links TRBV15 with TRBJ1-2; 9 positions match TRBD1. V dropped 0 bases and J dropped 1; count of bases not matched to a gene: 9. Germline V gives CDR1 LNHNV, CDR2 YYDKDF (reference sequence). This CDR3 spans 18 amino acids. This CDR3 is CATSRDRGGTGINYGYTF. CDR3 nucleotides: TGTGCCACCAGCAGAGATCGAGGCGGGACAGGGATTAACTATGGCTACACCTTC.

The chain uses TRBV2 and TRBJ2-7; D is possibly TRBD1 (6 bases). Germline CDR1 is SNHLY and CDR2 is FYNNEI. This CDR3 contains 13 residues. V lost 6 bases to trimming and J lost 2 bases, with 11 bases between them. CDR3 region: CASRLDSTYEQYF. CDR3 DNA: TGTGCCAGCAGGCTGGACAGCACCTACGAGCAGTACTTC.

This clone turned up a few times. V and J are TRBV6-1 and TRBJ1-6, with D uncertain. The ends were cut back, 2 bases at V and 8 bases at J, with 16 bases in the middle. The germline gives CDR1 MNHNS, CDR2 SASEGT. This CDR3 has 16 residues. The CDR3 spells CASSELRAEVDSPLHF. For the CDR3, the DNA is TGTGCCAGCAGTGAACTGAGGGCAGAGGTCGATTCACCCCTCCACTTT.

This clone came up a few times. The CDR3 reads CAWSPGTPNIQYF. The CDR3 nucleotides are TGTGCCTGGAGTCCCGGAACACCAAACATTCAGTACTTC. The genes are TRBV30 and TRBJ2-4; the D is unclear. Germline V gene lookup returns CDR1 GTSNPN and CDR2 SVGIG (reference sequence). CDR3 size: 13 residues. Between the trimmed V and J ends, which lost 2 bases and 6 bases, there was a span of 11 bases.

V is TRBV6-1 and J is TRBJ1-3; D call uncertain. The CDR3 is made up of 13 amino acids. V gave up 6 bases and J gave up 4 bases, with 10 bases separating them. CDR1 is MNHNS, CDR2 SASEGT, per germline. In DNA form, the CDR3 reads TGTGCCAGCAGCGCGGGAAGGGGAAACACCATATATTTT. This encodes CASSAGRGNTIYF.

This clone was observed a handful of times. The rearrangement joins TRBV30 to TRBJ1-3; no firm D call. CDR1 is GTSNPN and CDR2 is SVGIG in the germline V gene (reference sequence). The length of the CDR3 is 11 residues. The V gene lost 5 bases and the J gene lost 4 bases, with 6 bases spanning the gap. The CDR3 sequence is CAWGIGNTIYF. As DNA, the CDR3 is TGTGCCTGGGGAATAGGAAACACCATATATTTT.